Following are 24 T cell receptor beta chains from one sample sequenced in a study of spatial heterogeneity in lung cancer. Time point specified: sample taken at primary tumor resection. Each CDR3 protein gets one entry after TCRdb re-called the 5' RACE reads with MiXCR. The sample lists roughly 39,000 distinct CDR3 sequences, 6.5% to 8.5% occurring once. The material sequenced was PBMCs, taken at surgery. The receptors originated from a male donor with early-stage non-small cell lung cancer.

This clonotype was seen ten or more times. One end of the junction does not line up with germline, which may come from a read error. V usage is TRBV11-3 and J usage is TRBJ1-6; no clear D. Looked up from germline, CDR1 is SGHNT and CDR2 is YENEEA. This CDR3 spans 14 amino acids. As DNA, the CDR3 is TGTGCCAGCACCCTACAACGGGATAATTTACCCCTCCACTTT. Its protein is CASTLQRDNLPLHF.

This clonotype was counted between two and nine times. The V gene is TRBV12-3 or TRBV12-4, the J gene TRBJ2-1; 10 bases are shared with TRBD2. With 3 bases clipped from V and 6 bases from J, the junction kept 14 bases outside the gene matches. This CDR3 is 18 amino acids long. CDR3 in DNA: TGTGCCAGCAGTTTGGGTCCTCCCAGCGGGAGGGGGCTCAATGAGCAGTTCTTC. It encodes CASSLGPPSGRGLNEQFF.

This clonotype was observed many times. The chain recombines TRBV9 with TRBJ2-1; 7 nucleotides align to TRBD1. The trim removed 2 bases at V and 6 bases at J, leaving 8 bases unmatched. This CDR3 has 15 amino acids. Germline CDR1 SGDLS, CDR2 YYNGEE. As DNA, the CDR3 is TGTGCCAGCAGCGTCGAGCCAGGGACAGTCAATGAGCAGTTCTTC. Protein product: CASSVEPGTVNEQFF.

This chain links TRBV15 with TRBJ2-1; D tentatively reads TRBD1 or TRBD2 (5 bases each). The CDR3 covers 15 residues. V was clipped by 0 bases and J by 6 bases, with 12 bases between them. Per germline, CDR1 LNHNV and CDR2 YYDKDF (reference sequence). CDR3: CATSRETDGGNEQFF. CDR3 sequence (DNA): TGTGCCACCAGCAGAGAGACAGATGGGGGCAATGAGCAGTTCTTC.

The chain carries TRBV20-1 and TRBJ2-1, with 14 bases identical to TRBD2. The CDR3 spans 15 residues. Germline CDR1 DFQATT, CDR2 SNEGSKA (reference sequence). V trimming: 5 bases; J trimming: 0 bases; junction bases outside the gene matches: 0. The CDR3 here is CSAGTSGGSYNEQFF. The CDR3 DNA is TGCAGTGCTGGGACTAGCGGGGGCTCCTACAATGAGCAGTTCTTC.

The CDR3: CASSETDPYGYTF. The CDR3 nucleotides read TGTGCCAGCAGTGAGACAGATCCGTATGGCTACACCTTC. The chain has TRBV2 and TRBJ1-2; tentatively, D is TRBD1 (5 bases). Germline CDR1 SNHLY, CDR2 FYNNEI. There are 13 residues in the CDR3. V was shortened by 3 bases and J by 5 bases, with 10 bases between the two germline ends.

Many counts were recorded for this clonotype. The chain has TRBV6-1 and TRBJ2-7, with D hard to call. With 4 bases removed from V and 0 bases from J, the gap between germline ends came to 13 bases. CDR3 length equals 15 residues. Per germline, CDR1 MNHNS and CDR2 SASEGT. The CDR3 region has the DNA TGTGCCAGCAGTGCTCACTCTCAAGTCTCCTACGAGCAGTACGTC. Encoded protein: CASSAHSQVSYEQYV.

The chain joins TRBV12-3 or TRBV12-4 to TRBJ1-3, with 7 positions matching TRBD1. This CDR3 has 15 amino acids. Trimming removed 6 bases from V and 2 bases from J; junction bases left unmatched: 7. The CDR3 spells CASRILQGTGNTIYF. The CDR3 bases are TGTGCCAGCAGAATCCTACAGGGGACTGGAAACACCATATATTTT.

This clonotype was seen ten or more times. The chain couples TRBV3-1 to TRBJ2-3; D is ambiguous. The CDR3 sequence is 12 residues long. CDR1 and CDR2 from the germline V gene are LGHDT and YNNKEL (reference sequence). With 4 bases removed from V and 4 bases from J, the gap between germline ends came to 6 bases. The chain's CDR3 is CASSPRPDTQYF. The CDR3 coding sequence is TGTGCCAGCAGCCCCCGGCCAGATACGCAGTATTTT.

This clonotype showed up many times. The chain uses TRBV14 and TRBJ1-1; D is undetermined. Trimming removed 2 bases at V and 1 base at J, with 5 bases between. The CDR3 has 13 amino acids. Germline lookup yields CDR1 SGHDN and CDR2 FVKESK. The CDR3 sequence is CASSQLQNTEAFF. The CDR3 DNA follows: TGTGCCAGCAGCCAATTACAGAACACTGAAGCTTTCTTT.

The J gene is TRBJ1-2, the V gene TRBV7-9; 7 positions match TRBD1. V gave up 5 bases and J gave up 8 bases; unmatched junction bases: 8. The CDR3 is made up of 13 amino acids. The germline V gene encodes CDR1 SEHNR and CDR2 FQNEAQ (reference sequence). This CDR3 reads CASSPGGLGGYTF. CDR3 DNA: TGTGCCAGCAGCCCAGGGGGTCTTGGAGGCTACACCTTC.

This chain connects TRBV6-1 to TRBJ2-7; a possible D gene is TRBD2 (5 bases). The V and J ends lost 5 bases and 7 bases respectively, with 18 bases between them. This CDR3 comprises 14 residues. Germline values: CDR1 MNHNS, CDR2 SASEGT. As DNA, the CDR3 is TGTGCCAGCAGTTCCCGGGAAGCCCGGGATGAGCAGTACGTC. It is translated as CASSSREARDEQYV.

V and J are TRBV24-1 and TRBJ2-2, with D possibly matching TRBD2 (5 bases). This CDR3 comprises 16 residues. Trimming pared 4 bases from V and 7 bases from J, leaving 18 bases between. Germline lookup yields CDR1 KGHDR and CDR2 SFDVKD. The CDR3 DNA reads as TGTGCCACCAGTGACCTGGACTTGGGGAGAGGCGGGGAGCTGTTTTTT. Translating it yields CATSDLDLGRGGELFF.

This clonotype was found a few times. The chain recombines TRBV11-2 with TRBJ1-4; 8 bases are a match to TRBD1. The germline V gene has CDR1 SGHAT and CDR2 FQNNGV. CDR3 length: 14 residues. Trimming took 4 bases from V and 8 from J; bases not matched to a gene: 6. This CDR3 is CASSYTGGGEKLFF. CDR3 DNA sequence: TGTGCCAGCAGCTATACAGGGGGTGGAGAAAAACTGTTTTTT.

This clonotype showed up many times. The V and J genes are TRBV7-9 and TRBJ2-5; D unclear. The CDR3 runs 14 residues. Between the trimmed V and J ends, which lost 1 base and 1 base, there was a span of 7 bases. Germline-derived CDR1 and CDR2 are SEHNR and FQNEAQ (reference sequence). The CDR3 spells CASSLVQIQETQYF. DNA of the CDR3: TGTGCCAGCAGCTTAGTACAAATCCAAGAGACCCAGTACTTC. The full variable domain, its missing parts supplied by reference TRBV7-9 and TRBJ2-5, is DTGVSQNPRHKITKRGQNVTFRCDPISEHNRLYWYRQTLGQGPEFLTYFQNEAQLEKSRLLSDRFSAERPKGSFSTLEIQRTEQGDSAMYLCASSLVQIQETQYFGPGTRLLVL.

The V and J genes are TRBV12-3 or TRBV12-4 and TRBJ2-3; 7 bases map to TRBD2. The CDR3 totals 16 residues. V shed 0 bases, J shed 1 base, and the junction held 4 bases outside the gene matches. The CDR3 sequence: CASSLASGGGTDTQYF. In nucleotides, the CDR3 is TGTGCCAGCAGTTTAGCTTCGGGGGGAGGCACAGATACGCAGTATTTT.

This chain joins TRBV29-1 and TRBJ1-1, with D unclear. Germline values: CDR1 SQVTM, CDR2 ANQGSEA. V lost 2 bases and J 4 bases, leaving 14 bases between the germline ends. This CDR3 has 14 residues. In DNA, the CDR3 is TGCAGCGTTGAAAGAAGGGTTGTGAGCACTGAAGCTTTCTTT. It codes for CSVERRVVSTEAFF. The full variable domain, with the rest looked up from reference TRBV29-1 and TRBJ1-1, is SAVISQKPSRDICQRGTSLTIQCQVDSQVTMMFWYRQQPGQSLTLIATANQGSEATYESGFVIDKFPISRPNLTFSTLTVSNMSPEDSSIYLCSVERRVVSTEAFFGQGTRLTVV.

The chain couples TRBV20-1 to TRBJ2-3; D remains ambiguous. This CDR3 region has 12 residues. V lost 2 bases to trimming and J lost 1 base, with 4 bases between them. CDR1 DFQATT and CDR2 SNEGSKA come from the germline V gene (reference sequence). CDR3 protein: CSARWRTDTQYF. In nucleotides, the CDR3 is TGCAGTGCTAGATGGCGCACAGATACGCAGTATTTT.

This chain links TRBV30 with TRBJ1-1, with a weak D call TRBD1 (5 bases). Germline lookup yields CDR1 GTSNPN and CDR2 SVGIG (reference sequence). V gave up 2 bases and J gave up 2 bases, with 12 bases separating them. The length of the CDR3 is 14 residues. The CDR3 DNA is TGTGCCTGGAGTCACGGGGCGGTTAACACTGAAGCTTTCTTT. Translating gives CAWSHGAVNTEAFF.

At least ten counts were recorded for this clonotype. The CDR3 region has the DNA TGTGCCAGCAGTAAGCTGGGAGGTGGCTACACCTTC. Translating gives CASSKLGGGYTF. This chain joins TRBV6-5 and TRBJ1-2, with D uncertain. Trimming left V 5 bases short and J 7 bases short, with 11 bases between. The CDR3 contains 12 residues. In germline, CDR1 is MNHEY, CDR2 SVGAGI.

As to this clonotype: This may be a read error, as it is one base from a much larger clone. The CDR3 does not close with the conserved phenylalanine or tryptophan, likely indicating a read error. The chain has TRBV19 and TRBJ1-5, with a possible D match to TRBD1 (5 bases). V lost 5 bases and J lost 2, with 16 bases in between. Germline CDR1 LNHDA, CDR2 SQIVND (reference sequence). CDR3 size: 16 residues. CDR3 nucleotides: TGTGCCAGTAGTCACCGACAGAAAGGGGGCAATCAGCCCCAGCATTCT. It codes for CASSHRQKGGNQPQHS.

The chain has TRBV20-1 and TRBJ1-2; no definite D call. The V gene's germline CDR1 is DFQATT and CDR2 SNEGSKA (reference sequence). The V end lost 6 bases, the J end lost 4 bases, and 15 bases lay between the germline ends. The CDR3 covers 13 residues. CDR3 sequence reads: CSATEADPYGYTF. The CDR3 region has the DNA TGCAGTGCCACAGAGGCGGATCCCTATGGCTACACCTTC.

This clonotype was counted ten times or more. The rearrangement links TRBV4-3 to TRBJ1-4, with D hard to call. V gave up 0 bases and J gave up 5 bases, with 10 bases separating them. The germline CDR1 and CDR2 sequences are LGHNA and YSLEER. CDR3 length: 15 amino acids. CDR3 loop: CASSQDLKENEKLFF. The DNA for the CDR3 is TGCGCCAGCAGCCAAGATTTAAAGGAAAATGAAAAACTGTTTTTT.

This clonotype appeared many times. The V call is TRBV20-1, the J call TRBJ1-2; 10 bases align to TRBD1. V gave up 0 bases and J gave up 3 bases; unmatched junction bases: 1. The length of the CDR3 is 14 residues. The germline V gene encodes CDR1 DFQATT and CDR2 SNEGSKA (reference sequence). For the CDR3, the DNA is TGCAGTGCTAGAGACGACAGGGGGCACTATGGCTACACCTTC. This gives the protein CSARDDRGHYGYTF.